This TCR beta chain was recorded in a study of shared clonotypes between healthy human individuals. Study conclusions and caveats: The naive CD4 repertoires of a few donors were compared, and approximately 5.3% of clonotypes were shared.

Repertoires were generated with immunoSEQ multiplex PCR, while TCRdb's copy carries only in-frame clones and drops some. The table has some 2,000,000 clones, about 94% seen once. The CDR3 runs to 13 residues. Trimming pared 3 bases from V and 2 bases from J, leaving 8 bases between. CDR1 MGHRA and CDR2 YSYEKL come from the germline V gene. Remarks on this clone: Its specificity is unknown. In the same sample, other DNA sequences code for this CDR3.

Selected positively for CCR7 and CD45RO-negative, naive CD8 cells excluded terminally differentiated effector memory CD45RA+ cells. The V gene is TRBV4-1, the J gene TRBJ2-7; D may be TRBD1 or TRBD2 (6 bases each). The sequenced material came from naive CD8+ T cells sorted from blood. The sequence was obtained from a man aged 18 to 35 in good health. CDR3 in DNA: TGCGCCAGCAGCCACGGGGGCACCTACGAGCAGTACTTC. It encodes CASSHGGTYEQYF.